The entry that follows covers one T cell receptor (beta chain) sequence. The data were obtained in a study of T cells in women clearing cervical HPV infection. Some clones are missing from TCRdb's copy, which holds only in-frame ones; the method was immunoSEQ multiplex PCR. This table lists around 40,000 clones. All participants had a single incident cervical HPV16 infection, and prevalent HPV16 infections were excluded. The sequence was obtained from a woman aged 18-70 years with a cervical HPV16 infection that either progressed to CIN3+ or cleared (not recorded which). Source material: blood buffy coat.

CDR3 in amino acids: CASSSGTSGTYEQYF. The sequenced part of the CDR3 DNA is TGTGCCAGCTCATCCGGGACTAGCGGAACATACGAG. The chain combines TRBV18 with TRBJ2-7, with 11 bases identical to TRBD2. The read is 3 residues too short to cover the CDR3 end, so that end is filled in from the germline J gene. The CDR3 runs 15 residues. The germline CDR1 and CDR2 sequences are KGHSH and LQKENI. Unmatched junction bases numbered 7, after V lost 5 bases and J lost 4 bases.